The 21 T cell receptor beta chains presented below share a single source sample, sequenced in a study of regulatory T cells in long-lasting Graves disease. Time point here: newly diagnosed GD, antithyroid drugs for less than 3 months. The TCR library was made from RNA extracted from PBMCs. Sequencing libraries for TCR beta were prepared with iRepertoire HTBI primers and Arm-PCR of CDR3 regions. TCRdb fed the multiplex PCR reads into MiXCR, producing one record per CDR3 protein. This repertoire shows 250,000 or so distinct CDR3 sequences, roughly a fifth found once; its top ten account for roughly 13%. Source: peripheral blood mononuclear cells (PBMCs), taken at new diagnosis, from a patient treated with antithyroid drugs. These receptors all stem from a female donor with Graves disease.

The chain employs TRBV28 and TRBJ2-5, with TRBD1 matching 11 bases. The germline V gene encodes CDR1 MDHEN and CDR2 SYDVKM. CDR3 length: 15 residues. V gave up 4 bases and J gave up 3 bases; unmatched junction bases: 4. CDR3 region: CASSSRTGGEETQYF. CDR3 coding DNA: TGTGCCAGCAGTTCCAGGACAGGGGGCGAAGAGACCCAGTACTTC. The full variable domain, with the rest looked up from reference TRBV28 and TRBJ2-5, is DVKVTQSSRYLVKRTGEKVFLECVQDMDHENMFWYRQDPGLGLRLIYFSYDVKMKEKGDIPEGYSVSREKKERFSLILESASTNQTSMYLCASSSRTGGEETQYFGPGTRLLVL.

This clonotype was recorded many times. The genes are TRBV6-2 or TRBV6-3 and TRBJ2-1, with a weak D call TRBD2 (6 bases). V was shortened by 9 bases and J by 8 bases, with 17 bases between the two germline ends. Germline V gene data show CDR1 as MNHEY and CDR2 as SVGEGT. The CDR3 is 13 amino acids. The CDR3 sequence: CASSRAGKDEQFF. The CDR3 DNA is TGTGCCAGTTCACGGGCGGGGAAGGATGAGCAGTTCTTC.

Notes on this clonotype: A much larger clone sits a single nucleotide away, making a read error possible. The J gene is TRBJ2-3, the V gene TRBV19, with a possible D match to TRBD1 (5 bases). This CDR3 spans 15 amino acids. Germline V CDR1 and CDR2: LNHDA, SQIVND (reference sequence). V was shortened by 5 bases and J by 2 bases, with 14 bases between the two germline ends. CDR3 DNA: TGTGCCAGTAGTTTGGGGCGCCAAACCACAGATACGCAGTATTTT. It is translated as CASSLGRQTTDTQYF.

The genes are TRBV2 and TRBJ1-2; D is undetermined. The CDR3 is 12 residues long. Germline-derived CDR1 and CDR2 are SNHLY and FYNNEI. Between the trimmed V and J ends, which lost 7 bases and 2 bases, there was a span of 8 bases. The CDR3 protein is CASNQENYGYTF. CDR3 coding DNA: TGTGCCAGCAATCAGGAGAACTATGGCTACACCTTC. The entire variable domain, with the rest obtained from reference TRBV2 and TRBJ1-2, is as follows: EPEVTQTPSHQVTQMGQEVILRCVPISNHLYFYWYRQILGQKVEFLVSFYNNEISEKSEIFDDQFSVERPDGSNFTLKIRSTKLEDSAMYFCASNQENYGYTFGSGTRLTVV.

In the case of this clonotype: Germline and junction disagree at one end, which may indicate a read error. J is TRBJ2-7 and V is TRBV5-4; D remains unclear. This CDR3 contains 17 residues. CDR1 and CDR2 from the germline V gene are SGHNT and YYREEE (reference sequence). CDR3 sequence (DNA): TGTGGCAGCAGCCGCCTTCAAGTTGCCTTAGGAGTCCACGAGCAGTACTTC. It codes for CGSSRLQVALGVHEQYF. Variable domain in full (rest from reference TRBV5-4 and TRBJ2-7): ETGVTQSPTHLIKTRGQQVTLRCSSQSGHNTVSWYQQALGQGPQFIFQYYREEENGRGNFPPRFSGLQFPNYSSELNVNALELDDSALYLCGSSRLQVALGVHEQYFGPGTRLTVT.

Ten or more counts support this clonotype. The chain recombines TRBV3-1 with TRBJ2-7; 7 bases align to TRBD1. The CDR3 contains 15 residues. The germline V gene encodes CDR1 LGHDT and CDR2 YNNKEL (reference sequence). V trimming: 4 bases; J trimming: 1 base; junction bases outside the gene matches: 7. The CDR3 coding sequence is TGTGCCAGCAGCCCAACCCGGGACAGATCCTACGAGCAGTACTTC. Translated: CASSPTRDRSYEQYF.

The sample holds many counts of this clonotype. V and J are TRBV7-3 and TRBJ2-2, with D unresolved. Germline V CDR1 and CDR2: SGHTA, FQGTGA. The CDR3 consists of 13 residues. Trimming left V 0 bases short and J 8 bases short, with 7 bases between. CDR3 DNA: TGTGCCAGCAGCTTAACGTACCGGGGGGAGCTGTTTTTT. Amino acids: CASSLTYRGELFF.

This clonotype has ten or more counts. CDR3 sequence (DNA): TGTGCCAGCAACCACAGCCCCTACGAGCAGTACTTC. It codes for CASNHSPYEQYF. The chain carries TRBV27 and TRBJ2-7; D is ambiguous. Germline V gene sequence: CDR1 MNHEY, CDR2 SMNVEV (reference sequence). Trimming took off 7 bases at V and 2 bases at J, with 9 bases between the two ends. This CDR3 region has 12 residues.

The rearrangement links TRBV7-9 to TRBJ1-5; D not resolved. V gave up 1 base and J gave up 4 bases, with 8 bases separating them. CDR3 length equals 14 residues. Germline-derived CDR1 and CDR2 are SEHNR and FQNEAQ (reference sequence). DNA of the CDR3: TGTGCCAGCAGCTTAGGTGGGATGAATCAGCCCCAGCATTTT. Its translation: CASSLGGMNQPQHF.

This clonotype was seen many times. J is TRBJ2-5 and V is TRBV11-3; 9 nucleotides agree with TRBD2. Germline assignment: CDR1 SGHNT and CDR2 YENEEA. J was trimmed by 4 bases and V by 1 base; bases with no gene match: 4. This CDR3 spans 15 amino acids. The chain's CDR3 is CASSLGLAEGETQYF. The CDR3 region has the DNA TGTGCCAGCAGCTTAGGACTAGCGGAGGGAGAGACCCAGTACTTC.

The chain couples TRBV6-1 to TRBJ2-7; 12 nucleotides match TRBD1. With 4 bases clipped from V and 3 bases from J, the junction kept 4 bases outside the gene matches. This CDR3 is built from 15 residues. The germline gives CDR1 MNHNS, CDR2 SASEGT. The CDR3 is CASSARDRGLYEQYF. For the CDR3, the DNA is TGTGCCAGCAGTGCCCGGGACAGGGGGCTCTACGAGCAGTACTTC.

This chain connects TRBV25-1 to TRBJ1-2; 8 positions match TRBD1. With V trimmed by 2 bases and J by 8 bases, 7 bases remained unmatched. CDR1 MGHDK and CDR2 SYGVNS come from the germline V gene. This CDR3 has 14 amino acids. This CDR3 reads CASSESAGGVGYTF. In DNA form, the CDR3 reads TGTGCCAGCAGTGAAAGTGCAGGGGGCGTCGGCTACACCTTC.

This clonotype was observed many times. V is TRBV29-1 and J is TRBJ2-3, with 11 bases lining up with TRBD2. The CDR3 totals 14 residues. Germline V gives CDR1 SQVTM, CDR2 ANQGSEA. V shed 6 bases, J shed 6 bases, and the junction held 8 bases outside the gene matches. For the CDR3, the DNA is TGCAGCGTCGCTCTAGCGGGAGGTACGGATACGCAGTATTTT. Its translation is CSVALAGGTDTQYF.

The chain combines TRBV2 with TRBJ2-3; 11 bases match TRBD2. With 9 bases clipped from V and 0 bases from J, the junction kept 5 bases outside the gene matches. The V gene's germline CDR1 is SNHLY and CDR2 FYNNEI. The CDR3 loop spans 15 amino acids. CDR3 DNA sequence: TGTGCCAGTCTAGCGGGAGGCGCGAGCACAGATACGCAGTATTTT. The encoded protein is CASLAGGASTDTQYF. The entire variable domain, with the rest obtained from reference TRBV2 and TRBJ2-3, is as follows: EPEVTQTPSHQVTQMGQEVILRCVPISNHLYFYWYRQILGQKVEFLVSFYNNEISEKSEIFDDQFSVERPDGSNFTLKIRSTKLEDSAMYFCASLAGGASTDTQYFGPGTRLTVL.

In this sample, this clonotype turned up many times. The V call is TRBV5-1, the J call TRBJ2-1; 10 bases match TRBD2. In germline, CDR1 is SGHRS, CDR2 YFSETQ. CDR3 length: 16 residues. V dropped 2 bases and J dropped 4; count of bases not matched to a gene: 6. The CDR3 nucleotides read TGCGCCAGCAGCTTCTTAGCGGGGGGCCTATACAATGAGCAGTTCTTC. It is translated as CASSFLAGGLYNEQFF. Full variable domain (rest looked up from reference TRBV5-1 and TRBJ2-1): KAGVTQTPRYLIKTRGQQVTLSCSPISGHRSVSWYQQTPGQGLQFLFEYFSETQRNKGNFPGRFSGRQFSNSRSEMNVSTLELGDSALYLCASSFLAGGLYNEQFFGPGTRLTVL.

The table lists this clonotype with many counts. V is TRBV12-3 or TRBV12-4 and J is TRBJ1-4; D not resolved. The CDR3 is 14 residues long. Trimming left V 6 bases short and J 6 bases short, with 14 bases between. The CDR3 sequence is CASRLDGTDEKLFF. For the CDR3, the DNA is TGTGCCAGCAGATTGGACGGTACGGATGAAAAACTGTTTTTT.

The chain carries TRBV6-1 and TRBJ1-6, with 10 nucleotides matching TRBD1. Germline lookup yields CDR1 MNHNS and CDR2 SASEGT. The trim removed 3 bases at V and 6 bases at J, leaving 2 bases unmatched. The CDR3 has 15 residues. The CDR3, as DNA: TGTGCCAGCAGTGACCGGACAGGGGGTAATTCACCCCTCCACTTT. Protein sequence: CASSDRTGGNSPLHF.

This clonotype has ten or more counts. The chain combines TRBV5-1 with TRBJ2-5; 11 bases fit TRBD1. The length of the CDR3 is 14 residues. Trimming removed 4 bases from V and 2 bases from J; junction bases left unmatched: 1. Germline-derived CDR1 and CDR2 are SGHRS and YFSETQ. The CDR3: CASSGTGGQETQYF. The CDR3 bases are TGCGCCAGCAGCGGGACAGGGGGTCAAGAGACCCAGTACTTC.

This clonotype was picked up a small number of times. The CDR3 reads CASSVEADARRGAFF. Here the CDR3 DNA reads TGTGCCAGCAGCGTAGAGGCGGACGCCCGGCGGGGAGCTTTCTTT. The chain uses TRBV9 and TRBJ1-1; D unresolved. Germline V gene data show CDR1 as SGDLS and CDR2 as YYNGEE. V was cut by 0 bases and J by 10 bases, with 19 bases left in between. This CDR3 contains 15 residues.

Ten or more counts support this clonotype. This rearrangement joins TRBV18 to TRBJ1-1; D is undetermined. CDR1 is KGHSH, CDR2 LQKENI, per germline. V gave up 1 base and J gave up 1 base, with 4 bases separating them. The CDR3 length is 13 residues. CDR3 nucleotides: TGTGCCAGCTCACCACGGCAGAACACTGAAGCTTTCTTT. Amino acids: CASSPRQNTEAFF.

This clonotype was observed many times. The rearrangement joins TRBV7-3 to TRBJ1-1; D uncertain. The V and J ends lost 3 bases and 8 bases respectively, with 13 bases between them. Germline V gene lookup returns CDR1 SGHTA and CDR2 FQGTGA. The CDR3 sequence is 13 residues long. CDR3: CASSFVRDSEAFF. The CDR3 DNA sequence: TGTGCCAGCAGCTTCGTAAGGGATTCGGAAGCTTTCTTT.